This TCR beta chain was recorded in a study of T cell clonality in common variable immunodeficiency. Findings and limits, study-wide: Common variable immunodeficiency TCR beta sequences reportedly had fewer deletions and N-nucleotide insertions. TCRbeta clonality was increased in CVID versus healthy controls.

Measured with immunoSEQ multiplex PCR; TCRdb has only the in-frame clones, and not every one. The data show under 25,000 clones, none appearing only once, with about 25% held by the ten largest. The sample holds many counts of this clone. What it binds is unknown. The read comes to an end 3 residues before the CDR3 does, leaving the germline J gene to fill in the end. This CDR3 contains 14 residues. The ends were cut back, 6 bases at V and 0 bases at J, with 6 bases in the middle. Germline CDR1 KGHSH, CDR2 LQKENI. The clonotype comes from a human donor with common variable immunodeficiency. V gene TRBV18 combines with J gene TRBJ1-6; D is undetermined. The sequencing input was peripheral blood mononuclear cells. Here the CDR3 reads CASSQNSYNSPLHF. CDR3 DNA, as far as it was read: TGTGCCAGCTCCCAAAACTCCTATAATTCACCC.